This T cell receptor (beta chain) was recorded in a study of blood T cells in healthy people across ages. Next came a second PCR, run for about 6 to 12 cycles, which used a sample-barcoded 5' primer along with a J-beta primer mix. Sequencing of every sample gave 2.5 million or more CDR3-containing paired-end reads. TCRdb reanalysed the 5' RACE reads using MiXCR and keeps one entry per CDR3 protein. There are 700,000 to 850,000 distinct CDR3 sequences in the sample; approximately 53% occur only once, and 40% to 50% lies in the top ten. Study-level findings and limits: A greater number of naive CD4+ cells and higher diversity distinguished long-lived donors from aged donors. Strongly correlated with naive T cell percentage was TCR beta diversity.

In this sample, this clonotype turned up once. The antigen is undetermined. The sequenced material came from blood. The clonotype comes from an older man in good health.

The CDR3 region has the DNA TGTGCCAGCAGCGTCTCGGGACAGTCTGCCTACAATGAGCAGTTCTTC. Its protein is CASSVSGQSAYNEQFF. The chain couples TRBV9 to TRBJ2-1; 7 nucleotides align to TRBD1. The length of the CDR3 is 16 residues. J lost 2 bases, V lost 2 bases, and 7 bases had no gene match. The V gene's germline CDR1 is SGDLS and CDR2 YYNGEE.